The T cell receptor beta chain under discussion was sequenced for a study of blood T cell repertoires in COVID-19. Repertoires were generated with immunoSEQ multiplex PCR, while TCRdb's copy carries only in-frame clones and drops some. The table records 25,000 to 35,000 clones, approximately 90% of them present only once. CDR1 is SQVTM, CDR2 ANQGSEA, per germline. The CDR3 is 11 residues long. The V gene lost 6 bases and the J gene lost 9 bases, with 12 bases spanning the gap. What was sequenced was peripheral blood. The chain combines TRBV29-1 with TRBJ2-1; a possible D gene is TRBD2 (6 bases). This TCR derives from a man aged 50 to 59 with active COVID-19. CDR3 protein: CSVGGQREQFF. The CDR3 DNA is TGCAGCGTGGGGGGTCAGCGTGAGCAGTTCTTC.